The T cell receptor beta chain described here comes from a study of OX40 agonist ivuxolimab in advanced cancers. Study context: Mean age approximately 61 years, range roughly 20 to 85; just over 80% male. Study findings and constraints: Normalized T-cell clonal expansion was also low in some nonresponders.

The data were produced by immunoSEQ multiplex PCR, yet TCRdb's version contains in-frame clones alone and is incomplete. The table lists tens of thousands of clones, 65% to 90% of them singletons. About this clone: Its antigen is undetermined.

The CDR3 runs to 14 residues. CDR1 and CDR2 (germline): SEHNR, FQNEAQ (reference sequence). V lost 2 bases and J 2 bases, leaving 10 bases between the germline ends. V gene TRBV7-9 combines with J gene TRBJ2-7; unclear D gene. Here the sequenced sample was CD4+ or CD8+ T cells sorted from blood, taken in a trial of the OX40 agonist ivuxolimab. This receptor was taken from an adult with an advanced solid tumor such as melanoma, head and neck, liver or kidney cancer. CDR3 region: CASSLMPETYEQYF. CDR3 coding DNA: TGTGCCAGCAGCTTAATGCCCGAGACCTACGAGCAGTACTTC.